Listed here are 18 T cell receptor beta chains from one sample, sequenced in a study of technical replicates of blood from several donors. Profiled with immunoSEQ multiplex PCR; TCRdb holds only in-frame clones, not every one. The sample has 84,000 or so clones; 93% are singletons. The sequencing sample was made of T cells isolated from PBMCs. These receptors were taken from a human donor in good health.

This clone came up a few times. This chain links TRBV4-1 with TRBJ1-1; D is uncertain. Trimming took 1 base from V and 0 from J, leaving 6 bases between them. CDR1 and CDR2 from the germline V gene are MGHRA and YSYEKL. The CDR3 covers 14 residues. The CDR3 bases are TGCGCCAGCAGCCAAGGCTCTATGAACACTGAAGCTTTCTTT. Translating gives CASSQGSMNTEAFF.

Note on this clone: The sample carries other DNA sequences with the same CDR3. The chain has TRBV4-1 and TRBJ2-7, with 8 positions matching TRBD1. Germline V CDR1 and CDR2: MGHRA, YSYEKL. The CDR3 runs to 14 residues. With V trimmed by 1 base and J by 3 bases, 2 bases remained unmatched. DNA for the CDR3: TGCGCCAGCAGCCAAGGCAGGGGGCTCTACGAGCAGTACTTC. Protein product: CASSQGRGLYEQYF.

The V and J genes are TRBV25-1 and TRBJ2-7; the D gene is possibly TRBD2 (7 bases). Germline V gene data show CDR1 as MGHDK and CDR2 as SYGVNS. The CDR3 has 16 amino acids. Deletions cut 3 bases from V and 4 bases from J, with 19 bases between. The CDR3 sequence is CASSEGGRVGRYEQYF. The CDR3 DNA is TGTGCCAGCAGTGAGGGGGGGCGGGTCGGGAGGTACGAGCAGTACTTC.

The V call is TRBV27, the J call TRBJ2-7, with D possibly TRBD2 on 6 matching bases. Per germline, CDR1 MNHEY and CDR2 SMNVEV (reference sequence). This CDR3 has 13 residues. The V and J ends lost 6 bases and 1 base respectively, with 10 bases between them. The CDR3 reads CASRAGLSYEQYF. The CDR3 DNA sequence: TGTGCCAGCAGGGCGGGACTTTCCTACGAGCAGTACTTC.

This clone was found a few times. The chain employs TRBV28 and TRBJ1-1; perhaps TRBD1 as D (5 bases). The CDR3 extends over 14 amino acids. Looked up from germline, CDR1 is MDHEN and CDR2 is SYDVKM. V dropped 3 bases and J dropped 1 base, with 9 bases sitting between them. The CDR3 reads CASSFQGWNTEAFF. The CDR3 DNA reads TGTGCCAGCAGTTTTCAGGGCTGGAACACTGAAGCTTTCTTT.

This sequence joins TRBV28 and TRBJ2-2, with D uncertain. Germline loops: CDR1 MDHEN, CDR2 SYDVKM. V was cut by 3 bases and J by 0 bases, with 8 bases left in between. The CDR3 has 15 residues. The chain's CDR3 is CASSFFGPNTGELFF. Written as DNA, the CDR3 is TGTGCCAGCAGTTTTTTCGGTCCGAACACCGGGGAGCTGTTTTTT.

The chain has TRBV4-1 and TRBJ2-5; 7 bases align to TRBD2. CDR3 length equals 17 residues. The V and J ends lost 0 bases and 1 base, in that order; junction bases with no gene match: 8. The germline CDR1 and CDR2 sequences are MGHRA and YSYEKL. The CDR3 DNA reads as TGCGCCAGCAGCCAAGACGGGAGGTACCAAACCCAAGAGACCCAGTACTTC. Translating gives CASSQDGRYQTQETQYF.

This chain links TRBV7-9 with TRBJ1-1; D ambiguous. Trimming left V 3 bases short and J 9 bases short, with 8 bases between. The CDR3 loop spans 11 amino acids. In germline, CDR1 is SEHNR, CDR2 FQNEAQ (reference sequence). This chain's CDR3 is CASSLGGQAFF. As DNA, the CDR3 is TGTGCCAGCAGCTTGGGAGGTCAAGCTTTCTTT.

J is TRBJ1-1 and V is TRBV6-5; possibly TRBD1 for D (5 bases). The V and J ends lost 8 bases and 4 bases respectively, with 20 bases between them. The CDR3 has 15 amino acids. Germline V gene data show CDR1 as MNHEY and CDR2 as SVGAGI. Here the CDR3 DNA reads TGTGCCAGCGCCATCTCAACAGGAGTTGGCACTGAAGCTTTCTTT. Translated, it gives CASAISTGVGTEAFF.

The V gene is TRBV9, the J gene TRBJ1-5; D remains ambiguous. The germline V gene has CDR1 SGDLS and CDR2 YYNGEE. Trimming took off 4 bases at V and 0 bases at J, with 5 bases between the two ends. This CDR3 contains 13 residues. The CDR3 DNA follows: TGTGCCAGCAGCTCCCATAGCAATCAGCCCCAGCATTTT. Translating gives CASSSHSNQPQHF.

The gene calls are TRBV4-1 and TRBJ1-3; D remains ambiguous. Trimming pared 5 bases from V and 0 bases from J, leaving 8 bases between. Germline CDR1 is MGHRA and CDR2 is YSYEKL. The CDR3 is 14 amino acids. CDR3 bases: TGCGCCAGCAGCTCACAGAGCTCTGGAAACACCATATATTTT. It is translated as CASSSQSSGNTIYF.

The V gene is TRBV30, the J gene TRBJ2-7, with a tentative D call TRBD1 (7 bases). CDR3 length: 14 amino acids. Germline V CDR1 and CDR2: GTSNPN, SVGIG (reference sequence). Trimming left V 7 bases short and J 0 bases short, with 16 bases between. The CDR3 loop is CASLPGGSSYEQYF. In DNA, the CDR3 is TGTGCCTCCCTCCCAGGGGGGAGCTCCTACGAGCAGTACTTC.

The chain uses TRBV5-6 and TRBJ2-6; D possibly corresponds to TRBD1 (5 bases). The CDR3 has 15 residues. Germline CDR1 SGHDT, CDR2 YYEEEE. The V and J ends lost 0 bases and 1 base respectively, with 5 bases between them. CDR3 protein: CASSLGQSGANVLTF. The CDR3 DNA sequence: TGTGCCAGCAGCTTGGGACAGTCTGGGGCCAACGTCCTGACTTTC.

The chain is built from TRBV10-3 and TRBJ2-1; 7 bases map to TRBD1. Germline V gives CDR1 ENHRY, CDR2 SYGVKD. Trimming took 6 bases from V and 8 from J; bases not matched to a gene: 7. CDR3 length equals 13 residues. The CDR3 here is CAIRSGQDDEQFF. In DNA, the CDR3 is TGTGCCATCAGGTCCGGACAGGATGATGAGCAGTTCTTC.

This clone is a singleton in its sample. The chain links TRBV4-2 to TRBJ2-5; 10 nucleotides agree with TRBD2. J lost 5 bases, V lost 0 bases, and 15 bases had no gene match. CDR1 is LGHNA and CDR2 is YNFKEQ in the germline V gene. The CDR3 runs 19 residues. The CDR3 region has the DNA TGTGCCAGCAGCCAAGATGGGGCTAGCGGGAGTGGGAGTGGGGAGACCCAGTACTTC. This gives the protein CASSQDGASGSGSGETQYF.

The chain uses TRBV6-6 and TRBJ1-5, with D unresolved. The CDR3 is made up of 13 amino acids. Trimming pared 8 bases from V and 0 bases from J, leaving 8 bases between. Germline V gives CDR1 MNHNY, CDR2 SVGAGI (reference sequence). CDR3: CASRLNSNQPQHF. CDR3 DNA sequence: TGTGCCAGCCGGTTAAATAGCAATCAGCCCCAGCATTTT.

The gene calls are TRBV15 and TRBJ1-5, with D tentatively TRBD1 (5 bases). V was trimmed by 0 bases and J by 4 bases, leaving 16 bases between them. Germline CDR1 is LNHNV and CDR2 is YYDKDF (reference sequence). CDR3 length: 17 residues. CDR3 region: CATSRDRPIGVNQPQHF. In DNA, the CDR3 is TGTGCCACCAGCAGAGATCGCCCGATAGGGGTTAATCAGCCCCAGCATTTT.

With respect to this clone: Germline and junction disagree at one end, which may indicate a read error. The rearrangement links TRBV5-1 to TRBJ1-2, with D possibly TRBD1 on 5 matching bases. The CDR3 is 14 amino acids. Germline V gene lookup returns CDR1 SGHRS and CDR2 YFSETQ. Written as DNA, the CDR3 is TGCGCCAGCAGCTTGGAATGGGCGGACAAGGCTTACGTCTTC. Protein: CASSLEWADKAYVF.